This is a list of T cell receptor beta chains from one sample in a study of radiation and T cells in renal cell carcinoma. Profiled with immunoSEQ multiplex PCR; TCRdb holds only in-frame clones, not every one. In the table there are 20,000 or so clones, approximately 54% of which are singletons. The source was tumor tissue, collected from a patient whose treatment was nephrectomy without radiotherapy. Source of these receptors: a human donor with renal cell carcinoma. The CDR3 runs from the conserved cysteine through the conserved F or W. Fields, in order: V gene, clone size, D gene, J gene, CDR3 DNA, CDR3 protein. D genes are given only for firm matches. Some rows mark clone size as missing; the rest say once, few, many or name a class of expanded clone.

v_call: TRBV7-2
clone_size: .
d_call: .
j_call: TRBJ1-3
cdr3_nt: TGTGCCAGCAGCATAAGAGGGGGGCCTGGAAACACCATATATTTT
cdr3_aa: CASSIRGGPGNTIYF

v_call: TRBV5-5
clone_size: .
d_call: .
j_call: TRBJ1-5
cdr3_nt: TGTGCCAGCAGCTTTGACGCGGGTCAGCCCCAGCATTTT
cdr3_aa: CASSFDAGQPQHF

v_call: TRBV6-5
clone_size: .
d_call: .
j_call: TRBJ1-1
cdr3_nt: TGTGCCAGCATGTACTTGGAAGCTTTCTTT
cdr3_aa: CASMYLEAFF

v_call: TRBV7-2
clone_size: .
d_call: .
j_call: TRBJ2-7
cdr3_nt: TGTGCCAGCAGCCCCCTAGCTAGCTCCTACGAGCAGTACTTC
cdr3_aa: CASSPLASSYEQYF

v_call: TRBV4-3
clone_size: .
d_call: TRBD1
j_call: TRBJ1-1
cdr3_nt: TGCGCCAGCAGCCAAGTCTCCGGGACAGGGGTCGCCCATGAAGCTTTCTTT
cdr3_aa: CASSQVSGTGVAHEAFF

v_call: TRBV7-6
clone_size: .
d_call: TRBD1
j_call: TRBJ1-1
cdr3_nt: TGTGCCAGCAGCTTAGCGGTCAGGGGGCGCGTGAACACTGAAGCTTTCTTT
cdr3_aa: CASSLAVRGRVNTEAFF

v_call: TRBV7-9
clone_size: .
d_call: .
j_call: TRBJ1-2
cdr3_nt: TGTGCCAGCAGCCCCGGGACCGACTACTGGAGGGACGGCTACACCTTC
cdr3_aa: CASSPGTDYWRDGYTF

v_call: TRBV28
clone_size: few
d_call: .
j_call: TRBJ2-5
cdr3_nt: TGTGCCAGCAGTACCTCTAGAGTTCAAGAGACCCAGTACTTC
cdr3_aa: CASSTSRVQETQYF

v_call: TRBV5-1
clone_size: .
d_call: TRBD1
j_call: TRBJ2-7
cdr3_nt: TGCGCCAGCAGCTTGGTCGGGCAGGGGGCCCTTCGCTCCTACGAGCAGTACTTC
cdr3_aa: CASSLVGQGALRSYEQYF

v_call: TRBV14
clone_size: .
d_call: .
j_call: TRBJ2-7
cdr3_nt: TGTGCCAGCAGCCAAGGGGCCCCCGGGCCTTGGGAGCAGTACTTC
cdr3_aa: CASSQGAPGPWEQYF

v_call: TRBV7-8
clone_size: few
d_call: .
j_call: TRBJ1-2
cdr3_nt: TGTGCCAGCAGCTTATTAGGTCAGCTCTATGGCTACACCTTC
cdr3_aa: CASSLLGQLYGYTF

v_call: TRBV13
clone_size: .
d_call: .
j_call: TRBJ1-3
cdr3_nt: TGTGCCAGCAGCCTGCGATCTGGACGGAACTCTGGAAACACCATATATTTT
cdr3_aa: CASSLRSGRNSGNTIYF

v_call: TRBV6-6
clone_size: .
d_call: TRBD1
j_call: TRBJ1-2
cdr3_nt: TGTGCCAGCAAGGAAGGACAGGACTATGGCTACACCTTC
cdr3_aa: CASKEGQDYGYTF

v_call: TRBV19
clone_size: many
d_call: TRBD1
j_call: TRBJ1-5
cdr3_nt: TGTGCCAGTAGTACCCGCCGACAGGGCAGCAATCAGCCCCAGCATTTT
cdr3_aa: CASSTRRQGSNQPQHF

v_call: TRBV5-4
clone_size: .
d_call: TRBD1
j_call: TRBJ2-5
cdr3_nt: TGTGCCAGCAGCTCGGACAGGCGAGAGACCCAGTACTTC
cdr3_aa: CASSSDRRETQYF

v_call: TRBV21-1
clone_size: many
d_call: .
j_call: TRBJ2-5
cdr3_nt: TGTGCCAGCACCCCCCGAGAGACCCAGTACTTC
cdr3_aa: CASTPRETQYF

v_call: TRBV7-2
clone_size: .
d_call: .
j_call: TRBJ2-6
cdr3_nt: TGTGCCAGCAGCCCAATCCAGACAGCGTCTGGGGCCAACGTCCTGACTTTC
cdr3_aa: CASSPIQTASGANVLTF

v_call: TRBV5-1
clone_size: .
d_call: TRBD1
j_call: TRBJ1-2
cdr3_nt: TGCGCCAGCAGCGTGGGACAGGGAGGCTATGGCTACACCTTC
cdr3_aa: CASSVGQGGYGYTF

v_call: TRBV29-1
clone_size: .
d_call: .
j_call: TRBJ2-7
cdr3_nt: TGCAGCGTGAGCGACAGGATCTCCTACGAGCAGTACTTC
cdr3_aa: CSVSDRISYEQYF

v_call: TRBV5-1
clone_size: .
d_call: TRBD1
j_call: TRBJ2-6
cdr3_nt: TGCGCCAGCAGCGACGGGACAGGGGTAACTGGGGCCAACGTCCTGACTTTC
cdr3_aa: CASSDGTGVTGANVLTF

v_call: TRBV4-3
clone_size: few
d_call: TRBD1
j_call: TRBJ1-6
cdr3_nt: TGCGCCAGCAGCCAAGGGCGGGGACAGCTACCAGGATCACCCCTCCACTTT
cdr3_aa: CASSQGRGQLPGSPLHF

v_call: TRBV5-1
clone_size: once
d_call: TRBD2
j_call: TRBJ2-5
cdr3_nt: TGCGCCAGCAAGACTAGCGGGGGGCTCCAAGAGACCCAGTACTTC
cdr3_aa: CASKTSGGLQETQYF

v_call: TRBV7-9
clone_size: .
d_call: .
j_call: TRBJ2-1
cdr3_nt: TGTGCCAGCAGCTTTATTGAGGCGCTGAATGAGCAGTTCTTC
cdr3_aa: CASSFIEALNEQFF

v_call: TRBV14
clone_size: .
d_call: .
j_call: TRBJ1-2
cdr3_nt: TGTGCCAGCAGCCAAGGGACCGCGCGCTATGGCTACACCTTC
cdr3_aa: CASSQGTARYGYTF

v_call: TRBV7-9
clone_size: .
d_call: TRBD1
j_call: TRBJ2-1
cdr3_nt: TGTGCCAGCAGCTTAGTTGGACAGGGGGCGCACAATGAGCAGTTCTTC
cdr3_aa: CASSLVGQGAHNEQFF

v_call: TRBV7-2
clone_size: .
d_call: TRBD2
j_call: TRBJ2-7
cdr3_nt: TGTGCCAGCAGCCGCCCGGGGGGAACCTACGAGCAGTACTTC
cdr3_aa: CASSRPGGTYEQYF

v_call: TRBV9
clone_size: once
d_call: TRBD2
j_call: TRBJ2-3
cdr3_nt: TGTGCCAGCAGCGTACAGGTCGGACTAGCGGGTACGGCGCAGTATTTT
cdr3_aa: CASSVQVGLAGTAQYF

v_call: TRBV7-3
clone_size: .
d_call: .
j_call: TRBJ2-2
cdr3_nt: TGTGCCAGCAGCTTATACGTCGGAACGACCGGGGAGCTGTTTTTT
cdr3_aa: CASSLYVGTTGELFF

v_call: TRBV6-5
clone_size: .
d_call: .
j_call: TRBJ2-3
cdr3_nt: TGTGCCAGCAGTTACGAGTCAAGGACAGATACGCAGTATTTT
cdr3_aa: CASSYESRTDTQYF

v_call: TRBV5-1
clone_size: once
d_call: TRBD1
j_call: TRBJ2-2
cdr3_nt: TGCGCCAGCAGCTCGACAGGGCAGATCGGTCTGGCGAACACCGGGGAGCTGTTTTTT
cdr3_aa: CASSSTGQIGLANTGELFF

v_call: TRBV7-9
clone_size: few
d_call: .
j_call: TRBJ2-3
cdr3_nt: TGTGCCAGCAGCCCCAGGACCCGGAGGAGCACAGATACGCAGTATTTT
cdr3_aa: CASSPRTRRSTDTQYF

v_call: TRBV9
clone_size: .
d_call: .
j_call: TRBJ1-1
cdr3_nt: TGTGCCAGCAGCGTAGTGGACAAGAACACTGAAGCTTTCTTT
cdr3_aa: CASSVVDKNTEAFF

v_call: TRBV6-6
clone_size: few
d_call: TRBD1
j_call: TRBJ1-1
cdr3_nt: TGTGCCAGCAGCCGACAGGGGATGAACACTGAAGCTTTCTTT
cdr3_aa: CASSRQGMNTEAFF

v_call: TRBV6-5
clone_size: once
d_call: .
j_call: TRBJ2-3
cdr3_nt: TGTGCCAGCAGTTATACTGGGGGGGCGCCAGATACGCAGTATTTT
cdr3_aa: CASSYTGGAPDTQYF

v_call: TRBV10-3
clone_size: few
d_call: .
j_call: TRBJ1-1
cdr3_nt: TGTGCCATCAGTGGACAACAGGGAGTGGGCACTGAAGCTTTCTTT
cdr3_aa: CAISGQQGVGTEAFF

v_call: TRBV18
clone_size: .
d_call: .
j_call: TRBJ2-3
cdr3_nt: TGTGCCAGCTCCCCCGGGGGGCTGGGGTCAGATACGCAGTATTTT
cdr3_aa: CASSPGGLGSDTQYF

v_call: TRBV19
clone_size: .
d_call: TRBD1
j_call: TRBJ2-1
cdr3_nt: TGTGCCAGTAGTCCGGGGACAGGGGGGAGATATGAGCAGTTCTTC
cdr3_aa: CASSPGTGGRYEQFF

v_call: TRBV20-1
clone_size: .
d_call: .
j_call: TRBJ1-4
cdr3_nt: TGCAGTGCTTACCTGGGGGAAAAACTGTTTTTT
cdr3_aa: CSAYLGEKLFF

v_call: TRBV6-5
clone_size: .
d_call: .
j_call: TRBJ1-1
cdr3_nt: TGTGCCAGCACCGTCGGGACAGAAGCTTTCTTT
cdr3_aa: CASTVGTEAFF

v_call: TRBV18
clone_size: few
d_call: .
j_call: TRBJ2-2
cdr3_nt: TGTGCCAGCTCCCAACAGGGAGGCGGGGAGCTGTTTTTT
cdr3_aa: CASSQQGGGELFF

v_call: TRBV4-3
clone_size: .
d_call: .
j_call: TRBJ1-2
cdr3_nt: TGCGCCAGCAGCCAAGATCGTAGAGGGAACTATGGCTACACCTTC
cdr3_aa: CASSQDRRGNYGYTF

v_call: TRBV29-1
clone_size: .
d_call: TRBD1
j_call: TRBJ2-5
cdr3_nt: TGCAGCGCTGGACAGGGGGTCGCCGAGACCCAGTACTTC
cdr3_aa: CSAGQGVAETQYF

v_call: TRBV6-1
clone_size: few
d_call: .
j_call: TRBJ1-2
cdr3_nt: TGTGCCAGCCGGGCAGGGGTTGGCTACACCTTC
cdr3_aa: CASRAGVGYTF

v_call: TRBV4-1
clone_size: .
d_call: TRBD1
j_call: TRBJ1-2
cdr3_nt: TGCGCCAGCAGCCAAGATAGCGGGACAGGGGGTCATGGCTACACCTTC
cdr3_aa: CASSQDSGTGGHGYTF

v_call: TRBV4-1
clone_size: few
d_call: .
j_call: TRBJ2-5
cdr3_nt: TGCGCCAGCAGCCAAGGGCGGAACGGAAAAGAGACCCAGTACTTC
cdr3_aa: CASSQGRNGKETQYF

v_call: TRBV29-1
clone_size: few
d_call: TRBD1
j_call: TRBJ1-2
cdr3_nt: TGCAGCGTCCTCCCCGGGACAGCTAACTATGGCTACACCTTC
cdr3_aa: CSVLPGTANYGYTF